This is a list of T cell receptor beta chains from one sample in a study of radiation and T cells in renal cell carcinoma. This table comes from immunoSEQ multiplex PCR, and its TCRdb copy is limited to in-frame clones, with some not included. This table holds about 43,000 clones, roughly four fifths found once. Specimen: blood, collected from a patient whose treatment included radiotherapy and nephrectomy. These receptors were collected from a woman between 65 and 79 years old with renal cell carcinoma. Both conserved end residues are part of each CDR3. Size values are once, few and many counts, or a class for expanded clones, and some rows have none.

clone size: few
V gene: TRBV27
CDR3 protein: CASGGPNNQPQHF

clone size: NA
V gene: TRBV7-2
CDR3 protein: CASSSLAGLFF

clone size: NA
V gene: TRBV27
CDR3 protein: CASTLPRAENIQYF

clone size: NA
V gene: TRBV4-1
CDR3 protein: CASSQGVYRKFSGLIGEQFF

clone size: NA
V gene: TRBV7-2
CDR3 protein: CASSLGAGAGEQYF

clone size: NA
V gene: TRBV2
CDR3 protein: CASTEGASQTYEQYF

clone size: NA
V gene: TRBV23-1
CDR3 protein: CASSQWGRVNTEAFF

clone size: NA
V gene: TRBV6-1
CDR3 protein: CATYNPSGGRGEQYF

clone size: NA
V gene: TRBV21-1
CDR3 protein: CASSKVSGRASRGETQYF

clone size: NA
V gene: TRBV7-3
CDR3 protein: CASSLTAGVLANTGELFF

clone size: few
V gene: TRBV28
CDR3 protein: CASSSVGLTDTQYF

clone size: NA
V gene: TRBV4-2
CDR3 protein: CASSQDGGQSNYGYTF

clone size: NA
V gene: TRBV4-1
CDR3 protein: CASSQDGQTGNTIYF

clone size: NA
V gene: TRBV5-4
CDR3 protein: CASSLQGSSYEQYF

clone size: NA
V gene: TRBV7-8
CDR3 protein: CASSLMRLGSKYEQYF

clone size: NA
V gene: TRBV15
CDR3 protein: CATSRDQVRNQPQHF

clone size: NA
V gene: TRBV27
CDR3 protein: CASSLRTVGETQYF

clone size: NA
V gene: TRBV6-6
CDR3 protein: CASRGEVAYEQYF

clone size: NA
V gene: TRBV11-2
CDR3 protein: CASSLGPGKQETQYF

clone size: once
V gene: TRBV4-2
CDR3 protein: CASSPTQSVGGQDTGELFF

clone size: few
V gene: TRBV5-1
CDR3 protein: CASSAGQQNTEAFF

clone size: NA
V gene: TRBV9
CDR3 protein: CASSVVERLGGYEQYF

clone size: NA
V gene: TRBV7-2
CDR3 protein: CASSTLGGGANEQFF

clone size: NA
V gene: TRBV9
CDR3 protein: CASSVPAETDTQYF

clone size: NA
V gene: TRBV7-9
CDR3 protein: CASSLAPGDGYTF

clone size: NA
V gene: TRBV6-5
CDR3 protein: CASSYSGKGLYGYTF

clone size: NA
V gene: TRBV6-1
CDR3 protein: CASSEQGGNQPQHF

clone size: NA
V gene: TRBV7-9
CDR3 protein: CASSLVDDGYGGYTF

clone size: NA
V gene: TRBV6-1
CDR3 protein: CASTSGSYEQYF

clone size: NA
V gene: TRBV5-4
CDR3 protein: CASSLGSSSFTEAFF

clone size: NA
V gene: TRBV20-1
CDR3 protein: CSADQGETQYF